Included here is one T cell receptor beta chain sequence, with context. Its antigen is unknown. One end of the junction is discordant with germline, which a read error may explain. This entry comes from a study of cytomegalovirus exposure and HLA in healthy donors. Whole-study context: The Caucasian-associated ancestry cluster held around four fifths of around 380 genotyped donors.

Healthy bone marrow donors made up the cohort. Regarding the study as a whole: Reportedly, cytomegalovirus status was diagnosed with high sensitivity and specificity. HLA restriction was apparent for most CMV-associated TCR beta chains in a later analysis.

13 Jbeta primers and 60 Vbeta primers were used for the PCR. This table comes from immunoSEQ multiplex PCR, and its TCRdb copy is limited to in-frame clones, with some not included. The data show approximately 200,000 clones, about four fifths seen once. The germline V gene encodes CDR1 SEHNR and CDR2 FQNEAQ (reference sequence). The CDR3 has 15 residues. The rearrangement joins TRBV7-9 to TRBJ1-1; tentative D call: TRBD1 (6 bases). Specimen: PBMCs. The clonotype originates from a boy aged 2-9 years in good health and CMV-seronegative. The chain's CDR3 is CSSSPGQTMNTEAFF. The CDR3 DNA reads TGTTCCAGCAGCCCCGGACAGACAATGAACACTGAAGCTTTCTTT.